Following are 9 T cell receptor beta chains from one sample sequenced in a study of blood T cell repertoires in COVID-19. The table came from immunoSEQ multiplex PCR; TCRdb's copy has only in-frame clones and leaves some out. The sample records under 450,000 clones, 70% to 90% being singletons. The specimen sequenced was peripheral blood. Receptors originate from a woman in her fifties or sixties with COVID-19, enrolled during active disease.

The chain recombines TRBV30 with TRBJ2-3, with 12 nucleotides matching TRBD1. The CDR3 loop spans 16 amino acids. Germline-derived CDR1 and CDR2 are GTSNPN and SVGIG (reference sequence). Losses at the gene ends were 0 bases for V and 5 bases for J; bases not matched to a gene: 6. The CDR3 sequence is CAWSVLGTGGIDTQYF. CDR3 nucleotide sequence: TGTGCCTGGAGTGTACTGGGGACAGGGGGCATAGATACGCAGTATTTT.

This chain links TRBV20-1 with TRBJ2-1, with D possibly TRBD1 on 6 matching bases. CDR1 and CDR2 from the germline V gene are DFQATT and SNEGSKA (reference sequence). CDR3 length equals 11 residues. The V end was cut by 7 bases, the J end by 8 bases, with 12 bases between. The CDR3 loop is CSGQGWDEQFF. In DNA, the CDR3 is TGCAGTGGGCAGGGGTGGGATGAGCAGTTCTTC.

The CDR3 loop is CASRLQATNEKLFF. Here the CDR3 DNA reads TGTGCCAGCAGACTACAGGCAACTAATGAAAAACTGTTTTTT. The V and J genes are TRBV3-1 (or the pseudogene TRBV3-2) and TRBJ1-4; D might be TRBD1 (5 bases). Germline CDR1 is LGHDT and CDR2 is YNNKEL (reference sequence). Deletions cut 6 bases from V and 0 bases from J, with 8 bases between. The CDR3 has 14 amino acids.

Details on this clone: At the DNA level, this CDR3 is encoded by other sequences in the same sample as well. CDR3 coding DNA: TGTGCCAGTAGTAGGGACAGGGGGGAGACCCAGTACTTC. This sequence encodes CASSRDRGETQYF. The chain uses TRBV19 and TRBJ2-5; 11 nucleotides agree with TRBD1. The trim removed 4 bases at V and 5 bases at J, leaving 0 bases unmatched. There are 13 residues in the CDR3. Germline V gene lookup returns CDR1 LNHDA and CDR2 SQIVND (reference sequence). The variable domain in full, completed from reference TRBV19 and TRBJ2-5, reads DGGITQSPKYLFRKEGQNVTLSCEQNLNHDAMYWYRQDPGQGLRLIYYSQIVNDFQKGDIAEGYSVSREKKESFPLTVTSAQKNPTAFYLCASSRDRGETQYFGPGTRLLVL.

The chain uses TRBV15 and TRBJ1-3, with TRBD1 matching 8 bases. V shed 0 bases, J shed 0 bases, and the junction held 7 bases outside the gene matches. Germline CDR1 is LNHNV and CDR2 is YYDKDF (reference sequence). CDR3 length: 18 amino acids. CDR3 sequence (DNA): TGTGCCACCAGCAGAGATCTTGACAGGGGTTACTCTGGAAACACCATATATTTT. It encodes CATSRDLDRGYSGNTIYF.

The chain is built from TRBV6-5 and TRBJ1-4; no firm D call. The germline CDR1 and CDR2 sequences are MNHEY and SVGAGI. The CDR3 length is 15 residues. The V end was cut by 0 bases, the J end by 4 bases, with 9 bases between. The CDR3 is CASSYSIQINEKLFF. CDR3 coding DNA: TGTGCCAGCAGTTACTCGATACAGATTAATGAAAAACTGTTTTTT.

This chain links TRBV12-3 or TRBV12-4 with TRBJ2-5; a weak D match, TRBD2 (6 bases). CDR3 size: 13 residues. Trimming took off 0 bases at V and 6 bases at J, with 8 bases between the two ends. The CDR3 coding sequence is TGTGCCAGCAGTTTAGCGGGACTCCAGACCCAGTACTTC. Translating gives CASSLAGLQTQYF.

The chain recombines TRBV7-6 with TRBJ1-6; D uncertain. Germline CDR1 reads SGHVS; CDR2 reads FNYEAQ. Trimming stripped 5 bases from V and 9 bases from J, with 17 bases between. The CDR3 consists of 15 residues. This chain's CDR3 is CASSTLAHEGSPLHF. The CDR3 nucleotides are TGTGCCAGCAGCACCCTGGCCCATGAGGGTTCACCCCTCCACTTT.

This chain links TRBV11-2 with TRBJ2-2, with TRBD1 matching 7 bases. With V trimmed by 5 bases and J by 5 bases, 11 bases remained unmatched. Germline CDR1 SGHAT, CDR2 FQNNGV. The CDR3 has 16 residues. The CDR3 sequence: CASSARQGIATGELFF. The DNA for the CDR3 is TGTGCCAGCAGCGCCCGACAGGGTATTGCTACCGGGGAGCTGTTTTTT.